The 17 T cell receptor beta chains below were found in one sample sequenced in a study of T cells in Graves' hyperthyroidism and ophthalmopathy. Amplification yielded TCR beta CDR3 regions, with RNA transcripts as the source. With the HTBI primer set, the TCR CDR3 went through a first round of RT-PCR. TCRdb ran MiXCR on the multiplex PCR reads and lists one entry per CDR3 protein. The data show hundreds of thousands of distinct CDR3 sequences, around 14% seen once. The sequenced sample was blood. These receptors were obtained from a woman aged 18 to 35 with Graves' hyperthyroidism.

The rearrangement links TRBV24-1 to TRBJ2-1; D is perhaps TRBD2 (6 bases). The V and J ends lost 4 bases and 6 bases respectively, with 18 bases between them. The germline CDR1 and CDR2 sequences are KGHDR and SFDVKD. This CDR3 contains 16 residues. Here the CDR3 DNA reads TGTGCCACCAGTGACACTGGACTAACACCTCCCAATGAGCAGTTCTTC. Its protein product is CATSDTGLTPPNEQFF.

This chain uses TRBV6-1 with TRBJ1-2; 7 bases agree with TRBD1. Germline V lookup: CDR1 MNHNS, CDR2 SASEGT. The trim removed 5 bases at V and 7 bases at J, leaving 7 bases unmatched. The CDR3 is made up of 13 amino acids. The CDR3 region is CASSRGGAGGYTF. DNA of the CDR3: TGTGCCAGCAGTAGAGGGGGCGCAGGTGGCTACACCTTC.

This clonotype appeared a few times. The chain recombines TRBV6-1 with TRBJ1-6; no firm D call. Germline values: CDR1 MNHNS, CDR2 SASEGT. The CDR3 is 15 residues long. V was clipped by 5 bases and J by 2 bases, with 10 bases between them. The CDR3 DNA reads TGTGCCAGCAGTTTCGGGAGCACCTATAATTCACCCCTCCACTTT. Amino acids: CASSFGSTYNSPLHF.

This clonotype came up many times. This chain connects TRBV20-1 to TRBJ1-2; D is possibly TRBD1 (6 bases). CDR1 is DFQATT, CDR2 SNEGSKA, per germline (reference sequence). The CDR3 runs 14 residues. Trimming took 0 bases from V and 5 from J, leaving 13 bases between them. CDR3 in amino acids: CSARDPRTAYGYTF. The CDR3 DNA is TGCAGTGCTAGAGATCCTAGGACAGCATATGGCTACACCTTC.

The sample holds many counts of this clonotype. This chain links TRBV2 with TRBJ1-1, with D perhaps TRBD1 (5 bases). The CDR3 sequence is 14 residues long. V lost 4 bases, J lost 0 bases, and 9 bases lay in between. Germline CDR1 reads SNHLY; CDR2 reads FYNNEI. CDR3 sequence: CASSGPGMNTEAFF. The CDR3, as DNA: TGTGCCAGCAGTGGCCCAGGGATGAACACTGAAGCTTTCTTT.

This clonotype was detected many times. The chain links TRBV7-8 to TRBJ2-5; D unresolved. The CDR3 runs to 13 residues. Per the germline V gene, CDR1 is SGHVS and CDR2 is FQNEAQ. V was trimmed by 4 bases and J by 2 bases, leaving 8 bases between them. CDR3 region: CASSSSLQETQYF. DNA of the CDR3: TGTGCCAGCAGCTCAAGTTTACAAGAGACCCAGTACTTC. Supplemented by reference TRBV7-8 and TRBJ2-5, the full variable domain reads GAGVSQSPRYKVAKRGQDVALRCDPISGHVSLFWYQQALGQGPEFLTYFQNEAQLDKSGLPSDRFFAERPEGSVSTLKIQRTQQEDSAVYLCASSSSLQETQYFGPGTRLLVL.

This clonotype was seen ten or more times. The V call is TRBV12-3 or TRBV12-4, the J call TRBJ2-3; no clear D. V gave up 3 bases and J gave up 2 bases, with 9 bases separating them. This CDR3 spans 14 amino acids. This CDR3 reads CASSFTTFTDTQYF. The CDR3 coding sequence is TGTGCCAGCAGTTTCACTACCTTCACAGATACGCAGTATTTT.

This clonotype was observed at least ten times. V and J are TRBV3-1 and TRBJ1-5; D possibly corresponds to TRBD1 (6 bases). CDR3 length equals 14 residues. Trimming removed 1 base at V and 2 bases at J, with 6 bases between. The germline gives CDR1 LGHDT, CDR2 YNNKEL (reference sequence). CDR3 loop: CASSQGTGNQPQHF. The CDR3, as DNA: TGTGCCAGCAGCCAAGGGACAGGCAATCAGCCCCAGCATTTT. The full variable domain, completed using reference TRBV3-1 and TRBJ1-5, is DTAVSQTPKYLVTQMGNDKSIKCEQNLGHDTMYWYKQDSKKFLKIMFSYNNKELIINETVPNRFSPKSPDKAHLNLHINSLELGDSAVYFCASSQGTGNQPQHFGDGTRLSIL.

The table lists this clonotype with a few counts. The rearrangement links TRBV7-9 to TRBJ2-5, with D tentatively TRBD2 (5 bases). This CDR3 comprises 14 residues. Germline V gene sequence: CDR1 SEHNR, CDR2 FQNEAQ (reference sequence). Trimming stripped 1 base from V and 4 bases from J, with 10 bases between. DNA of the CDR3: TGTGCCAGCAGCTTAGAGGCAGGAGGAGAGACCCAGTACTTC. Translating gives CASSLEAGGETQYF.

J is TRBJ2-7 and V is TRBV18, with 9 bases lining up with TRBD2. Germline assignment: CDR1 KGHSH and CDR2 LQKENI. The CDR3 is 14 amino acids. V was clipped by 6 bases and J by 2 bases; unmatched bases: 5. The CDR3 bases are TGTGCCAGCTCCGGGGCGGGAGGGCCCTACGAGCAGTACTTC. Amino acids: CASSGAGGPYEQYF.

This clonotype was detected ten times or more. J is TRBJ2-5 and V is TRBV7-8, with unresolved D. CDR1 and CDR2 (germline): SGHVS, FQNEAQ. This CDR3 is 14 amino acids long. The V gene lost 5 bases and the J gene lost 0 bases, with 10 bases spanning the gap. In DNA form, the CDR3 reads TGTGCCAGCAGCCTCCAGGCGTACCAAGAGACCCAGTACTTC. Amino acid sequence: CASSLQAYQETQYF.

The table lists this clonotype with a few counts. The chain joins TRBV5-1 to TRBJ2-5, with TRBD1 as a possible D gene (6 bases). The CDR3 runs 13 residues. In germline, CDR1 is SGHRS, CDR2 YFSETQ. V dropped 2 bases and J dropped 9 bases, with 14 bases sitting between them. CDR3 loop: CASSFSSEGAQYF. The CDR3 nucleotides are TGCGCCAGCAGCTTTTCATCAGAGGGGGCCCAGTACTTC.

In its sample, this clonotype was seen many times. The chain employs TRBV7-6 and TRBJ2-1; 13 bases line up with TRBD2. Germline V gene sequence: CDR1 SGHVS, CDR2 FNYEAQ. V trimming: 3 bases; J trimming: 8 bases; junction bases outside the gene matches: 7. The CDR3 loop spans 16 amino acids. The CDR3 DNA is TGTGCCAGCAGCTTGTGGACTAGCGGGGGTACCCATGAGCAGTTCTTC. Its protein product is CASSLWTSGGTHEQFF. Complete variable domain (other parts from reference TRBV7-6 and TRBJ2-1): GAGVSQSPRYKVTKRGQDVALRCDPISGHVSLYWYRQALGQGPEFLTYFNYEAQQDKSGLPNDRFSAERPEGSISTLTIQRTEQRDSAMYRCASSLWTSGGTHEQFFGPGTRLTVL.

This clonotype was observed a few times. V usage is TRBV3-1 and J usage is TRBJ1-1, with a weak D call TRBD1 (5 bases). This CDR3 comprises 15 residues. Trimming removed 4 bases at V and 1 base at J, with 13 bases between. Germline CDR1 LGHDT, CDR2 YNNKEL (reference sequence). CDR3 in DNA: TGTGCCAGCAGCCCCACGACAGCAAGGAACACTGAAGCTTTCTTT. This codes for CASSPTTARNTEAFF.

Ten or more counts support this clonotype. CDR3: CASSKRSGGYTF. The DNA of the CDR3 is TGTGCCAGCAGCAAGCGGTCGGGGGGCTACACCTTC. The V and J genes are TRBV7-6 and TRBJ1-2; D ambiguous. The CDR3 extends over 12 amino acids. CDR1 is SGHVS and CDR2 is FNYEAQ in the germline V gene. V lost 5 bases, J lost 8 bases, and 12 bases lay in between.

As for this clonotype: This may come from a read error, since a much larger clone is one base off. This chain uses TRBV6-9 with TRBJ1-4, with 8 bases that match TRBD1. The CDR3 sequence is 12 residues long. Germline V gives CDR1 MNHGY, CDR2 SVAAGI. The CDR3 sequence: CAGSYDRGKLFF. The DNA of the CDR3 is TGTGCCGGCAGTTACGACAGGGGAAAACTGTTTTTT.

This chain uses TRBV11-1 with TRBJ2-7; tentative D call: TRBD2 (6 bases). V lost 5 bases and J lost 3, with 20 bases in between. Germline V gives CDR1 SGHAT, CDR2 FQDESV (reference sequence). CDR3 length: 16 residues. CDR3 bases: TGTGCCAGCAGCCGCCGGACGGGACTGAATGACTACGAGCAGTACTTC. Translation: CASSRRTGLNDYEQYF. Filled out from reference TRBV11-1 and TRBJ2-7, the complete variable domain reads EAEVAQSPRYKITEKSQAVAFWCDPISGHATLYWYRQILGQGPELLVQFQDESVVDDSQLPKDRFSAERLKGVDSTLKIQPAELGDSAMYLCASSRRTGLNDYEQYFGPGTRLTVT.